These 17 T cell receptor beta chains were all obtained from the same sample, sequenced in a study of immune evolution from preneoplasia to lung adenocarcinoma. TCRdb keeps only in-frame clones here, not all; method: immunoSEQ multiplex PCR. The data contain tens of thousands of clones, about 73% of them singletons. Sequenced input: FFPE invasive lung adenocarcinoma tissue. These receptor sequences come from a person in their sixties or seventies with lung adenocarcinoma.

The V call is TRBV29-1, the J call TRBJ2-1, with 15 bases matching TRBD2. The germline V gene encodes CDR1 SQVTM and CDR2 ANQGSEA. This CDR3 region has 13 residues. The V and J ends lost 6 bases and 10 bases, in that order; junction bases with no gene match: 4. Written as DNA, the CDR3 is TGCAGCGTCCAGGGACTAGCGGGAGGCGAGCAGTTCTTC. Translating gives CSVQGLAGGEQFF.

The CDR3 DNA reads as TGTGCCAGCAGCCCCGGAGGGGCCTACAATGAGCAGTTCTTC. Translation: CASSPGGAYNEQFF. The chain couples TRBV9 to TRBJ2-1; the D gene is possibly TRBD2 (6 bases). With 4 bases removed from V and 2 bases from J, the gap between germline ends came to 10 bases. The CDR3 length is 14 residues. CDR1 is SGDLS and CDR2 is YYNGEE in the germline V gene.

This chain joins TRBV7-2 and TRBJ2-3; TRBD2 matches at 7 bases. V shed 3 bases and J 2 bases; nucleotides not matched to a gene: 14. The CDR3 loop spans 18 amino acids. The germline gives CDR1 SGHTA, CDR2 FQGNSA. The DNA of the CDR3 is TGTGCCAGCAGCTTGGCCCCTCCTGGGACTACCACCACAGATACGCAGTATTTT. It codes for CASSLAPPGTTTTDTQYF.

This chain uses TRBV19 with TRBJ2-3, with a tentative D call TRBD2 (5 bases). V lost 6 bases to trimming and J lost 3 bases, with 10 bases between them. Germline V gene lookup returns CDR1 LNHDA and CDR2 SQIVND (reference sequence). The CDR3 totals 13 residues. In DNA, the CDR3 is TGTGCCAGTAGGACGGGGAAGACAGATACGCAGTATTTT. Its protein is CASRTGKTDTQYF.

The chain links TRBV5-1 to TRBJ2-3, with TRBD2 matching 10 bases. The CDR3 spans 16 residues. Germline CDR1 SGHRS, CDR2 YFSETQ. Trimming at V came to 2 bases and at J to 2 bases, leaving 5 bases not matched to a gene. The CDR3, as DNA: TGCGCCAGCAGCTTAGGACTAGCGGTTATCACAGATACGCAGTATTTT. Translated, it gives CASSLGLAVITDTQYF.

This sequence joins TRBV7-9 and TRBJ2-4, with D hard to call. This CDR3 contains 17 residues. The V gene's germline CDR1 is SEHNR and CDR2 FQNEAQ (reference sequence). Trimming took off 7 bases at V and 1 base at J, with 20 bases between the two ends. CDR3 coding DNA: TGTGCCAGCACTCAATGGGCGCTCGTGGGGGCCAAAAACATTCAGTACTTC. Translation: CASTQWALVGAKNIQYF.

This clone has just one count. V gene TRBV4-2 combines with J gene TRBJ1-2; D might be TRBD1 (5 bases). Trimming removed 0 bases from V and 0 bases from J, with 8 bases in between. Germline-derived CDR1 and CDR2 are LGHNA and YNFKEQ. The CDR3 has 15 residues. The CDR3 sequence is CASSQDGASNYGYTF. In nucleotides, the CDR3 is TGTGCCAGCAGCCAAGATGGGGCCTCTAACTATGGCTACACCTTC.

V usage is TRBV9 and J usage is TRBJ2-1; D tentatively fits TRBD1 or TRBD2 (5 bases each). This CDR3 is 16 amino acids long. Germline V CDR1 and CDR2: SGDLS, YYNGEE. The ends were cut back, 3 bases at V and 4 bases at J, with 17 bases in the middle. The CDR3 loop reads CASSARGDGKYNEQFF. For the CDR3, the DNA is TGTGCCAGCAGCGCCCGAGGGGACGGGAAATACAATGAGCAGTTCTTC.

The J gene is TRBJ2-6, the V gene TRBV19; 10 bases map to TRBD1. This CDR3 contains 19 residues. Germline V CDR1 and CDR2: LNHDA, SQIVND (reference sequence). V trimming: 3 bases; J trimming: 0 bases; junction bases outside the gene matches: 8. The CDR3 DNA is TGTGCCAGTAGTATGGGACAGGGGACGACCCCCTCTGGGGCCAACGTCCTGACTTTC. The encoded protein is CASSMGQGTTPSGANVLTF.

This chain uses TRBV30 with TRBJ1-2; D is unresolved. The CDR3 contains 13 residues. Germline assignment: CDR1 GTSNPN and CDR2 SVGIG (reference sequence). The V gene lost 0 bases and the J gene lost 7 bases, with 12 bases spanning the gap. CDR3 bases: TGTGCCTGGAGTGTTTCTCTGGGATTTGGCTACACCTTC. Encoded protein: CAWSVSLGFGYTF.

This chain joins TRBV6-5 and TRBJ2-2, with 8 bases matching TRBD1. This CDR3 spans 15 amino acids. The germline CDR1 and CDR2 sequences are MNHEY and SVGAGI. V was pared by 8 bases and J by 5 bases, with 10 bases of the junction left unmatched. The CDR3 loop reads CASRRGGQDTGELFF. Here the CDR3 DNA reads TGTGCCAGCCGTCGAGGGGGACAGGATACCGGGGAGCTGTTTTTT.

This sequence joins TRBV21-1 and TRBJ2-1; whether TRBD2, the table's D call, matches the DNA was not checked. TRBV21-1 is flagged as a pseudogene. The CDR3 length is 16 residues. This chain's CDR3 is CASSKERTSGRSEQFF. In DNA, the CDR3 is TGTGCCAGCAGCAAAGAGAGGACTAGCGGGAGAAGTGAGCAGTTCTTC.

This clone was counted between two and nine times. CDR3: CATSRSGTSRYYEQYF. The CDR3 DNA sequence: TGTGCCACCAGCAGATCCGGGACTAGCCGATACTACGAGCAGTACTTC. This sequence joins TRBV15 and TRBJ2-7; 9 bases match TRBD2. CDR3 length: 16 residues. Trimming removed 2 bases from V and 3 bases from J; junction bases left unmatched: 8. The germline CDR1 and CDR2 sequences are LNHNV and YYDKDF (reference sequence).

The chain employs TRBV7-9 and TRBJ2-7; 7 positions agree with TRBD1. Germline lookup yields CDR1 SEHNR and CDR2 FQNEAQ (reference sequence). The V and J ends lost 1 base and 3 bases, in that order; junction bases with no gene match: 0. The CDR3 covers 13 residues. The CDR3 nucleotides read TGTGCCAGCAGCTTAGACAGGGGCTACGAGCAGTACTTC. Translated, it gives CASSLDRGYEQYF.

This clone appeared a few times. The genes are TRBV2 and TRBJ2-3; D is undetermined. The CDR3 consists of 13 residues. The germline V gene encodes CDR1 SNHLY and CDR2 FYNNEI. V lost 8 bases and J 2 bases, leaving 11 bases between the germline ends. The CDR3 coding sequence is TGTGCCAGCCGGAGTCAGGACACAGATACGCAGTATTTT. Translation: CASRSQDTDTQYF.

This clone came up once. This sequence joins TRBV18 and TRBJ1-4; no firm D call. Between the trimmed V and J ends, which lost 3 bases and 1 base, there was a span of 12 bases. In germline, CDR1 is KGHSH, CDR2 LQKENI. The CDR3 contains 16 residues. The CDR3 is CASSPTTAETNEKLFF. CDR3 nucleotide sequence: TGTGCCAGCTCACCTACTACAGCGGAAACTAATGAAAAACTGTTTTTT. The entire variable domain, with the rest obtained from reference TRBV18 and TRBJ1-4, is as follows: NAGVMQNPRHLVRRRGQEARLRCSPMKGHSHVYWYRQLPEEGLKFMVYLQKENIIDESGMPKERFSAEFPKEGPSILRIQQVVRGDSAAYFCASSPTTAETNEKLFFGSGTQLSVL.

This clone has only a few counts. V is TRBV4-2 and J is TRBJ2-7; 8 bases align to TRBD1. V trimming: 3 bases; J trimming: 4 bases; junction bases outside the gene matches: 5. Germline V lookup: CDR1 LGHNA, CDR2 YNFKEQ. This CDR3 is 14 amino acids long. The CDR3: CASSQTGQGYEQYF. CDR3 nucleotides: TGTGCCAGCAGCCAGACCGGACAGGGTTACGAGCAGTACTTC.